The 30 T cell receptor beta chains given below trace back to one sample, sequenced in a study of blood T cell repertoires in COVID-19. Clones were sequenced by immunoSEQ multiplex PCR, and TCRdb holds only the in-frame ones, with some missing. The table lists about 100,000 clones, roughly 92% of them singletons. The sample consisted of peripheral blood. These TCRs come from a woman in her forties or fifties with COVID-19, enrolled during active disease.

This clone was found once. The DNA of the CDR3 is TGTGCCACCACCAAAGGAGGGGTGGGGGAGCAGTTCTTC. This sequence encodes CATTKGGVGEQFF. The chain combines TRBV24-1 with TRBJ2-1; D might be TRBD2 (6 bases). V shed 8 bases and J shed 10 bases, with 17 bases lying between them. The CDR3 consists of 13 residues. CDR1 and CDR2 (germline): KGHDR, SFDVKD.

This clone was detected only once. This sequence joins TRBV12-3 or TRBV12-4 and TRBJ2-1, with D unresolved. The CDR3 contains 13 residues. V dropped 3 bases and J dropped 3 bases, with 6 bases sitting between them. CDR3 bases: TGTGCCAGCAGTTTGAGACACTACAATGAGCAGTTCTTC. It specifies CASSLRHYNEQFF.

V gene TRBV10-2 combines with J gene TRBJ2-7; 7 nucleotides line up with TRBD2. This CDR3 spans 15 amino acids. CDR1 and CDR2 (germline): WSHSY, SAAADI. The junction had 5 bases not matched to a gene; V was cut back by 0 bases and J by 3 bases. CDR3 sequence (DNA): TGCGCCAGCAGTGAGTCGGGAGGGGTAATCTACGAGCAGTACTTC. Protein sequence: CASSESGGVIYEQYF.

The chain employs TRBV30 and TRBJ1-2; D remains unclear. Trimming removed 8 bases from V and 8 bases from J, with 12 bases in between. Germline loops: CDR1 GTSNPN, CDR2 SVGIG (reference sequence). The CDR3 length is 10 residues. DNA of the CDR3: TGTGCCGGTTACACAACCGGCTACACCTTC. This gives the protein CAGYTTGYTF.

The chain recombines TRBV7-8 with TRBJ1-6; D remains unclear. V lost 2 bases and J 9 bases, leaving 11 bases between the germline ends. Looked up from germline, CDR1 is SGHVS and CDR2 is FQNEAQ. This CDR3 region has 14 residues. The CDR3 region is CASSLQIILSPLHF. The CDR3 coding sequence is TGTGCCAGCAGCTTACAGATCATTCTTTCACCCCTCCACTTT.

The chain employs TRBV28 and TRBJ2-3; 14 positions agree with TRBD2. Germline V gene sequence: CDR1 MDHEN, CDR2 SYDVKM. Trimming at V came to 3 bases and at J to 4 bases, leaving 15 bases not matched to a gene. This CDR3 is built from 20 residues. The CDR3 DNA reads TGTGCCAGCAGTTTTTATGCTGAGGGGACTAGCGGGGGAGCCGCAGATACGCAGTATTTT. It translates to CASSFYAEGTSGGAADTQYF.

Only one count was recorded for this clone. This sequence joins TRBV14 and TRBJ1-1; D call uncertain. The V and J ends lost 1 base and 4 bases respectively, with 13 bases between them. CDR1 and CDR2 from the germline V gene are SGHDN and FVKESK. This CDR3 has 15 amino acids. For the CDR3, the DNA is TGTGCCAGCAGCCAAGTCCAGGCTACTGGCACTGAAGCTTTCTTT. It codes for CASSQVQATGTEAFF.

The CDR3 sequence: CASSPSTGSTEAFF. Written as DNA, the CDR3 is TGTGCCAGCTCACCGTCAACGGGATCGACTGAAGCTTTCTTT. The chain combines TRBV18 with TRBJ1-1; D uncertain. The CDR3 covers 14 residues. Trimming removed 3 bases from V and 5 bases from J, with 13 bases in between. Germline loops: CDR1 KGHSH, CDR2 LQKENI.

The CDR3 loop is CASFRGRETQYF. The CDR3 DNA is TGTGCCAGCTTCCGGGGGAGAGAGACCCAGTACTTC. The chain joins TRBV2 to TRBJ2-5; tentatively, D is TRBD2 (6 bases). Germline V gene sequence: CDR1 SNHLY, CDR2 FYNNEI. V was pared by 8 bases and J by 4 bases, with 11 bases between. This CDR3 contains 12 residues.

The gene calls are TRBV2 and TRBJ2-1; 10 bases map to TRBD2. The CDR3 contains 15 residues. J lost 10 bases, V lost 5 bases, and 11 bases had no gene match. The germline CDR1 and CDR2 sequences are SNHLY and FYNNEI. CDR3 residues: CASSPSGGANMEQFF. Here the CDR3 DNA reads TGTGCCAGCAGTCCAAGCGGGGGGGCTAATATGGAGCAGTTCTTC.

The V and J genes are TRBV27 and TRBJ1-2; TRBD1 aligns across 7 bases. This CDR3 contains 16 residues. The ends lost 4 bases at V and 2 bases at J; junction bases unmatched: 10. CDR1 and CDR2 (germline): MNHEY, SMNVEV (reference sequence). The CDR3 reads CASSSNLDRENYGYTF. In DNA, the CDR3 is TGTGCCAGCAGTTCCAACCTCGACAGGGAAAACTATGGCTACACCTTC.

The chain joins TRBV9 to TRBJ2-3, with D uncertain. Between the trimmed V and J ends, which lost 5 bases and 5 bases, there was a span of 12 bases. Germline V gene data show CDR1 as SGDLS and CDR2 as YYNGEE. This CDR3 has 13 amino acids. The CDR3 here is CASSLAMGDTQYF. The CDR3 bases are TGTGCCAGCAGTTTAGCAATGGGAGATACGCAGTATTTT.

This clone is a singleton in its sample. The chain couples TRBV28 to TRBJ1-6, with TRBD1 matching over 10 bases. The trim removed 1 base at V and 9 bases at J, leaving 9 bases unmatched. In germline, CDR1 is MDHEN, CDR2 SYDVKM. The CDR3 consists of 17 residues. The CDR3 region has the DNA TGTGCCAGCAGTTTATTAGGGACAGGGGCGCGGGTTTCACCCCTCCACTTT. This codes for CASSLLGTGARVSPLHF.

The V call is TRBV10-3, the J call TRBJ1-3; D remains ambiguous. The CDR3 contains 15 residues. V gave up 6 bases and J gave up 0 bases, with 12 bases separating them. The germline V gene has CDR1 ENHRY and CDR2 SYGVKD. This CDR3 is CAISSTVSSGNTIYF. DNA of the CDR3: TGTGCCATCAGCAGTACAGTTAGCTCTGGAAACACCATATATTTT.

The chain is built from TRBV11-2 and TRBJ2-1, with 9 positions matching TRBD2. With V trimmed by 6 bases and J by 5 bases, 5 bases remained unmatched. The CDR3 spans 14 residues. The germline V gene encodes CDR1 SGHAT and CDR2 FQNNGV. CDR3 coding DNA: TGTGCCAGCAGTTTTAGCGGGGGCCACAATGAGCAGTTCTTC. As protein: CASSFSGGHNEQFF. Full variable domain (missing parts from reference TRBV11-2 and TRBJ2-1): EAGVAQSPRYKIIEKRQSVAFWCNPISGHATLYWYQQILGQGPKLLIQFQNNGVVDDSQLPKDRFSAERLKGVDSTLKIQPAKLEDSAVYLCASSFSGGHNEQFFGPGTRLTVL.

To note about this clone: One end of the junction is discordant with germline, which a read error may explain. CDR3 sequence: CASSLGTGWGTEAFF. As DNA, the CDR3 is TGCGCCAGCAGTTTGGGAACAGGTTGGGGCACTGAAGCTTTCTTT. The rearrangement uses TRBV5-1 and TRBJ1-1, with D possibly matching TRBD1 (5 bases). The germline CDR1 and CDR2 sequences are SGHRS and YFSETQ. CDR3 length: 15 residues.

The chain has TRBV7-9 and TRBJ1-1, with a possible D match to TRBD1 (6 bases). Germline CDR1 reads SEHNR; CDR2 reads FQNEAQ (reference sequence). The germline V and J ends were trimmed by 5 bases and 0 bases, with 13 bases remaining between them. CDR3 length: 15 amino acids. The CDR3 DNA sequence: TGTGCCAGCAGCCCTAGGGACACGGTGAACACTGAAGCTTTCTTT. This encodes CASSPRDTVNTEAFF.

This chain uses TRBV6-6 with TRBJ2-2; 10 nucleotides line up with TRBD2. The CDR3 has 18 amino acids. V shed 6 bases and J 6 bases; nucleotides not matched to a gene: 16. Germline-derived CDR1 and CDR2 are MNHNY and SVGAGI (reference sequence). CDR3 coding DNA: TGTGCCAGCAGACGACTCTTAGCGGGGGGAACCGTGGCCGGGGAGCTGTTTTTT. As protein: CASRRLLAGGTVAGELFF.

J is TRBJ2-7 and V is TRBV7-8; D gene uncertain. The V end lost 1 base, the J end lost 0 bases, and 7 bases lay between the germline ends. Germline V gene data show CDR1 as SGHVS and CDR2 as FQNEAQ. CDR3 length: 14 residues. CDR3 protein: CASSLGLRSYEQYV. CDR3 DNA sequence: TGTGCCAGCAGCTTAGGGCTTCGCTCCTACGAGCAGTACGTC.

This clone has only one observation. The chain carries TRBV19 and TRBJ1-1; D is ambiguous. The germline V gene has CDR1 LNHDA and CDR2 SQIVND (reference sequence). The CDR3 is 15 amino acids. The V gene lost 7 bases and the J gene lost 2 bases, with 17 bases spanning the gap. CDR3 residues: CASTSPFRGNTEAFF. The DNA of the CDR3 is TGTGCCAGTACCTCACCCTTCCGGGGAAACACTGAAGCTTTCTTT.

The rearrangement uses TRBV4-2 and TRBJ2-1; the match to TRBD1 covers 10 bases. Looked up from germline, CDR1 is LGHNA and CDR2 is YNFKEQ. The CDR3 extends over 17 amino acids. Germline trimming cut 1 base from V and 5 bases from J; bases unmatched to any gene: 8. The CDR3 coding sequence is TGTGCCAGCAGCCAAGCCCGGGGACAGGGGTCCCACAATGAGCAGTTCTTC. Translating it yields CASSQARGQGSHNEQFF.

CDR3 amino acids: CASESPQGYGNTIYF. CDR3 coding DNA: TGCGCCAGCGAATCACCTCAGGGCTACGGAAACACCATATATTTT. V usage is TRBV10-2 and J usage is TRBJ1-3; D may be TRBD1 (5 bases). V lost 8 bases and J 4 bases, leaving 18 bases between the germline ends. Germline V gene data show CDR1 as WSHSY and CDR2 as SAAADI. The CDR3 runs to 15 residues.

The V call is TRBV19, the J call TRBJ2-3; 10 positions match TRBD2. The V gene end was trimmed by 7 bases and the J gene end by 7 bases; junction bases not matched to a gene: 14. Germline CDR1 is LNHDA and CDR2 is SQIVND (reference sequence). The CDR3 covers 16 residues. CDR3 sequence (DNA): TGTGCCAGTAAGGCGCAGAGCGGGGGGGCCGTGTATACGCAGTATTTT. Protein sequence: CASKAQSGGAVYTQYF.

This rearrangement joins TRBV14 to TRBJ2-7; TRBD1 aligns across 9 bases. This CDR3 has 14 residues. V was pared by 4 bases and J by 3 bases, with 4 bases of the junction left unmatched. In germline, CDR1 is SGHDN, CDR2 FVKESK. CDR3 sequence: CASSRTGGFYEQYF. CDR3 nucleotide sequence: TGTGCCAGCAGCCGAACAGGGGGCTTCTACGAGCAGTACTTC.

DNA for the CDR3: TGTGCCACCAGTGCAATCACTAATGAAGAGACCCAGTACTTC. Translating gives CATSAITNEETQYF. The gene calls are TRBV24-1 and TRBJ2-5; D remains unclear. CDR1 KGHDR and CDR2 SFDVKD come from the germline V gene. Trimming removed 5 bases at V and 3 bases at J, with 12 bases between. The CDR3 is 14 residues long.

The chain joins TRBV11-2 to TRBJ2-7, with TRBD2 identical over 7 bases. Germline lookup yields CDR1 SGHAT and CDR2 FQNNGV. With 5 bases clipped from V and 3 bases from J, the junction kept 1 base outside the gene matches. CDR3 length: 12 residues. CDR3 nucleotide sequence: TGTGCCAGCAGCCCGGGGGGCTACGAGCAGTACTTC. Translated, it gives CASSPGGYEQYF. Filled out from reference TRBV11-2 and TRBJ2-7, the complete variable domain reads EAGVAQSPRYKIIEKRQSVAFWCNPISGHATLYWYQQILGQGPKLLIQFQNNGVVDDSQLPKDRFSAERLKGVDSTLKIQPAKLEDSAVYLCASSPGGYEQYFGPGTRLTVT.

This clone appeared a single time. The gene calls are TRBV6-5 and TRBJ2-1; 7 bases agree with TRBD1. Germline V gives CDR1 MNHEY, CDR2 SVGAGI. The trim removed 8 bases at V and 3 bases at J, leaving 7 bases unmatched. The length of the CDR3 is 14 residues. DNA of the CDR3: TGTGCCAGCCTGAGAGGGACAGTCTACAATGAGCAGTTCTTC. Translation: CASLRGTVYNEQFF.

The rearrangement uses TRBV9 and TRBJ2-7; D gene uncertain. The V end was cut by 0 bases, the J end by 0 bases, with 4 bases between. Germline V lookup: CDR1 SGDLS, CDR2 YYNGEE. CDR3 length: 13 residues. CDR3 amino acids: CASSVGSSYEQYF. Here the CDR3 DNA reads TGTGCCAGCAGCGTAGGCAGCTCCTACGAGCAGTACTTC.

This chain joins TRBV9 and TRBJ2-2; the D gene is possibly TRBD1 (6 bases). The CDR3 is 16 residues long. The germline V and J ends were trimmed by 0 bases and 5 bases, with 14 bases remaining between them. CDR1 SGDLS and CDR2 YYNGEE come from the germline V gene. CDR3 sequence: CASSVGGQPRTGELFF. CDR3 bases: TGTGCCAGCAGCGTAGGAGGACAGCCAAGGACCGGGGAGCTGTTTTTT.

J is TRBJ2-1 and V is TRBV6-5; D uncertain. CDR1 is MNHEY, CDR2 SVGAGI, per germline. This CDR3 has 14 residues. V was cut by 2 bases and J by 10 bases, with 15 bases left in between. CDR3 amino acids: CASSYSWRSEEQFF. The CDR3 DNA follows: TGTGCCAGCAGTTACAGTTGGCGCAGCGAGGAGCAGTTCTTC.